This TCR beta chain stems from a study of blood T cell repertoires in COVID-19. Overall study: Both acute and convalescent COVID-19 samples were obtained from the United States, Italy and Spain.

The assay was immunoSEQ multiplex PCR, and TCRdb's table has in-frame clones only and misses some. Here the sample spans under 300,000 clones, about four fifths being singletons. Germline V gene data show CDR1 as SQVTM and CDR2 as ANQGSEA. CDR3 length equals 14 residues. This clonotype was obtained from a woman between 50 and 59 years old who had recovered from COVID-19. The sample comprised peripheral blood. The chain carries TRBV29-1 and TRBJ2-3; TRBD2 aligns across 7 bases. The CDR3, as DNA: TGCACCTTAGGGGAGGGCCCGTCCACAGATACGCAGTATTTT. As protein: CTLGEGPSTDTQYF.